This is a list of T cell receptor beta chains from one sample in a study of human T cells and chemical hapten exposure. TCRdb re-analysed the RACE reads in MiXCR, keeping a single row per CDR3 protein. The sample has 60,000 to 80,000 distinct CDR3 sequences, 25% to 40% seen once. This specimen consisted of whole blood, obtained in connection with sensitization to the hapten diphenylcyclopropenone (DPC). These TCRs come from a middle-aged man with alopecia areata. Some clones in this sample may be carry-over from other donors' samples. CDR3s leave out the opening cysteine and the closing phenylalanine or tryptophan.

cdr3_length j_call v_call cdr3_aa
14 TRBJ1-3 TRBV7-9 ASSPRAGPYGNTIY
11 TRBJ1-3 TRBV7-8 ASSFVGSQGVY
9 TRBJ1-2 TRBV13 ASSSVGPQI
12 TRBJ1-4 TRBV18 ASSMGQGTEKLF
14 TRBJ2-3 TRBV6-2/TRBV6-3 ASTLEQGIYTDTQY
12 TRBJ2-7 TRBV7-2 ASSPGQGLGEQY
15 TRBJ1-4 TRBV12-3/TRBV12-4 ASSLVAGLRQVEKLF
12 TRBJ2-1 TRBV20-1 SARDSSGKNEQF
10 TRBJ1-5 TRBV12-3/TRBV12-4 ASSLRGQPQH
14 TRBJ2-3 TRBV6-2/TRBV6-3 ASRQLAGVGADTQY
17 TRBJ2-2 TRBV6-5 ASSYSTSGRAAVTGELF
15 TRBJ2-3 TRBV7-3 ASSSTGTSGPTDTQY
13 TRBJ1-6 TRBV12-3/TRBV12-4 ASSPAGIPGAPLH
12 TRBJ2-6 TRBV20-1 GSPPGLGANVLT
14 TRBJ2-2 TRBV10-3 AISEGQGFQTGELF
12 TRBJ2-7 TRBV7-9 ASSSTAQSYEQY
13 TRBJ2-4 TRBV18 ASSLLGATKNIQY
9 TRBJ2-3 TRBV20-1 SSLVGDTQY
11 TRBJ1-1 TRBV6-5 ASSYAEGVEAF
10 TRBJ2-3 TRBV20-1 SAKGASDTQY
14 TRBJ2-5 TRBV5-6 ASSLTSGSGGETQY
12 TRBJ2-1 TRBV20-1 SARPLAVDNEQF
11 TRBJ1-1 TRBV28 AISFRGLTEAF
15 TRBJ1-6 TRBV7-2 ASSFQGARLGNSPLH
12 TRBJ2-3 TRBV20-1 SAGEGFYGDTQY
12 TRBJ2-3 TRBV24-1 ATSDSGLVDTQY
11 TRBJ1-1 TRBV12-3/TRBV12-4 ASSLRAVNEAF
11 TRBJ1-3 TRBV28 ASSLGPGYTIY
14 TRBJ1-1 TRBV12-3/TRBV12-4 ASTDRDSGMNTEAF
15 TRBJ1-6 TRBV18 ASSPRDGRELNSPLH
13 TRBJ2-3 TRBV5-6 ASSLAGSARHTQY
12 TRBJ2-7 TRBV7-2 ASSSWGGGYEQY
14 TRBJ2-7 TRBV9 ASSPGVAGSSYEQY
13 TRBJ2-1 TRBV2 ASSASGSSYNEQF
10 TRBJ2-5 TRBV5-1 ASSFESETQY
10 TRBJ2-7 TRBV2 ASSELSHEQY
13 TRBJ1-6 TRBV9 ASSVDRGATSPLH
12 TRBJ2-5 TRBV4-2 ASSQDGIQETQY
13 TRBJ2-5 TRBV6-1 ASSEATGPRATQY
10 TRBJ2-3 TRBV15 ATSTIYSTQY
13 TRBJ2-7 TRBV20-1 SALTGGFTTYEQY
13 TRBJ2-2 TRBV19 ASSPLTSATGELF
12 TRBJ2-3 TRBV4-3 ASSQEGATDTQY
15 TRBJ2-3 TRBV2 ASSETASGSISDTQY
14 TRBJ1-1 TRBV12-3/TRBV12-4 ASSFIWGPGDTEAF
12 TRBJ2-5 TRBV28 ASSLFGTQGTQY
15 TRBJ1-6 TRBV28 ASSLRRGGTDNSPLH
14 TRBJ2-7 TRBV5-1 ASSLGVVWRTYEQY